Listed below are T cell receptor beta chains from one sample, sequenced in a study of cytomegalovirus exposure and HLA in healthy donors. Sequencing was performed with immunoSEQ multiplex PCR; in TCRdb, only in-frame clones are kept and a portion is missing. The sample lists approximately 98,000 clones, approximately 79% occurring once. Specimen: PBMCs. The receptors shown here come from a male donor in good health and CMV-seronegative. The CDR3 runs from the conserved cysteine through the conserved F or W. The D gene is left open where the match is weak. Part of the rows lack a size; the others show once, few, many or a class for expanded clones.

>TRBJ1-2|NA|TRBV5-4|TRBD1
TGTGCCAGCAGCGATACAGGGGAGGCCTATGGCTACACCTTC
CASSDTGEAYGYTF
>TRBJ2-7|NA|TRBV5-1|TRBD2
TGCGCCAGCAGCGGCGGGACTAGCGGGAGATCCTACGAGCAGTACTTC
CASSGGTSGRSYEQYF
>TRBJ1-1|NA|TRBV9|TRBD1
TGTGCCAGCAGCGTAGCGACAGGGCGTAACACTGAAGCTTTCTTT
CASSVATGRNTEAFF
>TRBJ2-7|NA|TRBV28|TRBD2
TGTGCCAGCAGCACAAGACTAGCGGGCGTCTACGAGCAGTACTTC
CASSTRLAGVYEQYF
>TRBJ2-3|NA|TRBV5-8|TRBD2
TGTGCCAGCAGTCTTAGCGGGATTAGCACAGATACGCAGTATTTT
CASSLSGISTDTQYF
>TRBJ2-1|NA|TRBV7-9|NA
TGTGCCAGCAGCCCCAGGGGTGGTAGCGGGTACAATGAGCAGTTCTTC
CASSPRGGSGYNEQFF
>TRBJ1-5|few|TRBV27|TRBD1
TGTGCCAGCAGCTTCAGGGGGAGCAATCAGCCCCAGCATTTT
CASSFRGSNQPQHF
>TRBJ1-2|few|TRBV6-5|TRBD1
TGTGCCAGCAGTTCTTCATCCGGGACAGGGATAGGCTACACCTTC
CASSSSSGTGIGYTF
>TRBJ1-5|NA|TRBV11-1|TRBD1
TGTGCCAGCAGCAGACAGGGAGAACAGCCCCAGCATTTT
CASSRQGEQPQHF
>TRBJ2-7|NA|TRBV28|NA
TGTGCCAGCAGTCCCCTACTTGTATCCTACGAGCAGTACTTC
CASSPLLVSYEQYF
>TRBJ1-5|NA|TRBV15|TRBD1
TGTGCCACCAGCAGAGATAGGCTAGGACAGGGGCAAGGGCAGCCCCAGCATTTT
CATSRDRLGQGQGQPQHF
>TRBJ1-2|NA|TRBV6-5|NA
TGTGCCAGCAGTTACTCGGGGACTGGAGACTATGGCTACACCTTC
CASSYSGTGDYGYTF
>TRBJ2-1|NA|TRBV5-1|TRBD2
TGCGCCTTCGGGATATCCGTGATAGCGGGAGGGTTGGGCTACAATGAGCAGTTCTTC
CAFGISVIAGGLGYNEQFF
>TRBJ2-2|NA|TRBV12-5|NA
TGTGCTAGTGGCCCCTTCTATTGTGGGCGGACTGAACACCGGGGAGCTGTTTTT
CASGPFYCGRTEHRGAVF
>TRBJ2-5|NA|TRBV5-4|TRBD1
TGTGCCAGCAGCTTGACAGGGGGAGCTGGACAAGAGACCCAGTACTTC
CASSLTGGAGQETQYF
>TRBJ2-7|NA|TRBV9|NA
TGTGCCAGCAGCGTAGCGAGGGTATCCTACGAGCAGTACTTC
CASSVARVSYEQYF
>TRBJ2-7|NA|TRBV2|NA
TGTGCCAGCAGGGGCCCCTCATCCTACGAGCAGTACTTC
CASRGPSSYEQYF
>TRBJ2-7|NA|TRBV5-1|TRBD2
TGCGCCAGCAGCTTGGGATCTAGCGGGAGGCCCCTCCTCGAGCAGTACTTC
CASSLGSSGRPLLEQYF
>TRBJ1-2|few|TRBV4-2|TRBD1
TGTGCCAGCAGCCGGACAGGGAACGGCTACACCTTC
CASSRTGNGYTF
>TRBJ2-5|few|TRBV19|TRBD1
TGTGCCAGTAGCCTGACCCCGGGACAGGGGAGATGGGAGACCCAGTACTTC
CASSLTPGQGRWETQYF